What follows is one T cell receptor (beta chain) and its context. As yet, its antigen is unknown. The CDR3 contains 11 residues. Trimming left V 2 bases short and J 11 bases short, with 7 bases between. Germline CDR1 is KGHSH and CDR2 is LQKENI. The data originate from a study of T cell clones after liver transplantation. At the level of the study: Tolerance: complete withdrawal held at least one year, liver enzymes staying within twice normal.

Points from the study as a whole: Donor-reactive sequences fell more than third party-reactive ones, suggesting partial deletion.

The table came from immunoSEQ multiplex PCR; TCRdb's copy has only in-frame clones and leaves some out. This table holds over 55,000 clones, about 70% found once. The sample consisted of CD4+ T cells from blood, taken at the approximately 15-month timepoint. The V gene is TRBV18, the J gene TRBJ1-3; D unclear. The origin of this receptor is a human patient who received a liver transplant. Some of these T cells may belong to the graft donor. CDR3 sequence: CASSPNNAIYF. The CDR3 DNA sequence: TGTGCCAGCTCACCAAATAACGCCATATATTTT.